One and the same sample provided the 22 T cell receptor beta chains below, sequenced in a study of cytomegalovirus exposure and HLA in healthy donors. Sequencing used immunoSEQ multiplex PCR; TCRdb keeps in-frame clones, though not all of them. This table holds some 130,000 clones, roughly nine tenths found once. The sequencing sample was made of PBMCs. The receptors originated from a man younger than 35 in good health and CMV-seronegative.

The rearrangement uses TRBV28 and TRBJ1-2, with TRBD1 matching over 7 bases. In germline, CDR1 is MDHEN, CDR2 SYDVKM. Trimming at V came to 7 bases and at J to 2 bases, leaving 4 bases not matched to a gene. This CDR3 spans 13 amino acids. As DNA, the CDR3 is TGTGCCAGCAATCAGGGGGGAAACTATGGCTACACCTTC. This codes for CASNQGGNYGYTF.

This rearrangement joins TRBV14 to TRBJ1-2; tentatively, D is TRBD1 (6 bases). CDR1 is SGHDN and CDR2 is FVKESK in the germline V gene. Trimming removed 4 bases at V and 1 base at J, with 16 bases between. CDR3 length: 16 residues. The CDR3 region has the DNA TGTGCCAGCAGCCCCTACTTGGGGGCCGTTAACTATGGCTACACCTTC. This translates into CASSPYLGAVNYGYTF.

The chain couples TRBV13 to TRBJ2-7; TRBD2 matches at 7 bases. The V gene end was trimmed by 6 bases and the J gene end by 4 bases; junction bases not matched to a gene: 9. The CDR3 length is 14 residues. Per germline, CDR1 PRHDT and CDR2 FYEKMQ (reference sequence). The CDR3 loop reads CASSLGGSGYEQYF. In DNA form, the CDR3 reads TGTGCCAGCAGTCTTGGCGGGAGTGGGTACGAGCAGTACTTC.

The chain is built from TRBV7-7 and TRBJ2-2, with 9 bases fitting TRBD1. This CDR3 contains 17 residues. Germline V gives CDR1 SSHAT, CDR2 FNYEAQ (reference sequence). V shed 4 bases, J shed 4 bases, and the junction held 10 bases outside the gene matches. This CDR3 reads CASSSTGTGSRTGELFF. DNA of the CDR3: TGTGCCAGCAGCTCCACCGGGACAGGGTCTCGCACCGGGGAGCTGTTTTTT. Full variable domain (missing parts from reference TRBV7-7 and TRBJ2-2): GAGVSQSPRYKVTKRGQDVTLRCDPISSHATLYWYQQALGQGPEFLTYFNYEAQPDKSGLPSDRFSAERPEGSISTLTIQRTEQRDSAMYRCASSSTGTGSRTGELFFGEGSRLTVL.

The V gene is TRBV2, the J gene TRBJ2-3, with a weak D call TRBD2 (5 bases). The germline V gene has CDR1 SNHLY and CDR2 FYNNEI. CDR3 length: 10 residues. V was clipped by 8 bases and J by 11 bases, with 11 bases between them. The chain's CDR3 is CASAAAKQYF. The CDR3 DNA reads TGTGCCAGCGCAGCGGCCAAGCAGTATTTT.

V usage is TRBV25-1 and J usage is TRBJ2-2; no reliable D call. Germline CDR1 MGHDK, CDR2 SYGVNS. The CDR3 sequence is 14 residues long. V was shortened by 1 base and J by 0 bases, with 3 bases between the two germline ends. This chain's CDR3 is CASSESANTGELFF. In DNA form, the CDR3 reads TGTGCCAGCAGTGAATCTGCGAACACCGGGGAGCTGTTTTTT.

This clone appeared once. The J gene is TRBJ2-3, the V gene TRBV25-1, with D uncertain. Trimming stripped 6 bases from V and 3 bases from J, with 19 bases between. CDR3 length: 16 amino acids. Germline CDR1 reads MGHDK; CDR2 reads SYGVNS. CDR3 protein: CASSEGSTPRTDTQYF. For the CDR3, the DNA is TGTGCCAGCAGCGAAGGGTCGACGCCGCGGACAGATACGCAGTATTTT.

V and J are TRBV10-1 and TRBJ2-1; D remains unclear. V was clipped by 4 bases and J by 8 bases, with 12 bases between them. The CDR3 extends over 13 amino acids. CDR1 is WNHNN, CDR2 SYGVQD, per germline (reference sequence). CDR3 amino acids: CASSGNPAYEQFF. CDR3 in DNA: TGCGCCAGCAGTGGTAACCCCGCGTATGAGCAGTTCTTC.

This clone was recorded a few times. The rearrangement joins TRBV13 to TRBJ2-5, with D uncertain. The CDR3 is made up of 15 amino acids. The V and J ends lost 4 bases and 2 bases respectively, with 14 bases between them. The germline gives CDR1 PRHDT, CDR2 FYEKMQ (reference sequence). CDR3 nucleotide sequence: TGTGCCAGCAGCTACGCCCGGAGAGTTCAAGAGACCCAGTACTTC. Encoded protein: CASSYARRVQETQYF.

The chain is built from TRBV4-2 and TRBJ2-7; 8 bases are shared with TRBD2. After removal of 0 bases from V and 3 bases from J, the junction contained 7 bases not matched to a gene. This CDR3 is built from 16 residues. Germline CDR1 and CDR2: LGHNA and YNFKEQ. The chain's CDR3 is CASSQEGLAGGYEQYF. CDR3 coding DNA: TGTGCCAGCAGCCAAGAAGGTCTAGCGGGCGGCTACGAGCAGTACTTC.

DNA for the CDR3: TGTGCCAGCAGCTTATTTTTACTAGCGGGAGGTAGAGGCACCGGGGAGCTGTTTTTT. It codes for CASSLFLLAGGRGTGELFF. V and J are TRBV13 and TRBJ2-2, with 12 bases fitting TRBD2. Germline V lookup: CDR1 PRHDT, CDR2 FYEKMQ (reference sequence). The CDR3 spans 19 residues. The trim removed 2 bases at V and 4 bases at J, leaving 11 bases unmatched.

A word on this clone: Other DNA sequences within the sample encode an identical CDR3. The chain joins TRBV5-1 to TRBJ2-1, with D possibly being TRBD2 (6 bases). The V and J ends lost 3 bases and 2 bases respectively, with 12 bases between them. The V gene's germline CDR1 is SGHRS and CDR2 YFSETQ. The CDR3 is made up of 15 amino acids. CDR3 DNA: TGCGCCAGCAGCTCCGGGACTGGCGCCTACAATGAGCAGTTCTTC. The encoded protein is CASSSGTGAYNEQFF.

The chain carries TRBV28 and TRBJ1-1; D call uncertain. The CDR3 runs to 13 residues. Germline values: CDR1 MDHEN, CDR2 SYDVKM. Trimming left V 5 bases short and J 0 bases short, with 7 bases between. CDR3 coding DNA: TGTGCCAGCAGTCTTACAGTGAACACTGAAGCTTTCTTT. This encodes CASSLTVNTEAFF.

J is TRBJ1-2 and V is TRBV7-6; TRBD1 matches 8 bases. The V gene's germline CDR1 is SGHVS and CDR2 FNYEAQ. This CDR3 spans 15 amino acids. V shed 0 bases, J shed 6 bases, and the junction held 6 bases outside the gene matches. CDR3 protein: CASSLARTTGDGYTF. As DNA, the CDR3 is TGTGCCAGCAGCTTAGCCCGCACGACAGGGGATGGCTACACCTTC.

CDR3 nucleotide sequence: TGTGCCAGCAGCCGCGGGGGACTAGCGGGAGTTTGGGGCCTCTACGAGCAGTACTTC. Its protein product is CASSRGGLAGVWGLYEQYF. The chain couples TRBV5-6 to TRBJ2-7, with 14 bases fitting TRBD2. Trimming cost V 4 bases and J 3 bases; bases outside gene matches: 15. Germline V gives CDR1 SGHDT, CDR2 YYEEEE. This CDR3 region has 19 residues.

DNA of the CDR3: TGTGCCAGCAGCTCGGAGGGGGCCGGAAACACCATATATTTT. It yields the protein CASSSEGAGNTIYF. The V and J genes are TRBV5-4 and TRBJ1-3; 7 bases fit TRBD1. Germline lookup yields CDR1 SGHNT and CDR2 YYREEE (reference sequence). This CDR3 is 14 amino acids long. V dropped 3 bases and J dropped 4; count of bases not matched to a gene: 4.

The rearrangement uses TRBV30 and TRBJ1-2, with D possibly matching TRBD1 (5 bases). Trimming pared 5 bases from V and 2 bases from J, leaving 15 bases between. Germline values: CDR1 GTSNPN, CDR2 SVGIG (reference sequence). The CDR3 is 14 residues long. This CDR3 reads CAWEVRGWNYGYTF. DNA of the CDR3: TGTGCCTGGGAGGTAAGGGGATGGAACTATGGCTACACCTTC.

The chain recombines TRBV7-2 with TRBJ1-4, with a weak D call TRBD1 (5 bases). This CDR3 has 16 amino acids. Germline V gene sequence: CDR1 SGHTA, CDR2 FQGNSA. V was trimmed by 1 base and J by 4 bases, leaving 13 bases between them. Here the CDR3 reads CASSLGLAGLNEKLFF. DNA of the CDR3: TGTGCCAGCAGCTTAGGGTTAGCAGGGCTTAATGAAAAACTGTTTTTT.

This clone was recorded only once. This chain uses TRBV13 with TRBJ2-3; D gene ambiguous. Per the germline V gene, CDR1 is PRHDT and CDR2 is FYEKMQ (reference sequence). This CDR3 region has 13 residues. Trimming took off 5 bases at V and 1 base at J, with 7 bases between the two ends. DNA of the CDR3: TGTGCCAGCAGCGAGCGCGGCACAGATACGCAGTATTTT. Translation: CASSERGTDTQYF.

The chain has TRBV5-5 and TRBJ2-7; D is possibly TRBD2 (5 bases). Looked up from germline, CDR1 is SGHKS and CDR2 is YYEKEE (reference sequence). The V and J ends lost 8 bases and 0 bases respectively, with 15 bases between them. This CDR3 is built from 14 residues. The CDR3 nucleotides read TGTGCCAGTCTTTTGGGAGCGAGCTCCTACGAGCAGTACTTC. Translating gives CASLLGASSYEQYF. Based on the CDR3 plus reference TRBV5-5 and TRBJ2-7, the full variable domain is DAGVTQSPTHLIKTRGQQVTLRCSPISGHKSVSWYQQVLGQGPQFIFQYYEKEERGRGNFPDRFSARQFPNYSSELNVNALLLGDSALYLCASLLGASSYEQYFGPGTRLTVT.

V gene TRBV5-1 combines with J gene TRBJ2-1; 7 bases are a match to TRBD2. The V segment lost 0 bases and the J segment 4 bases; nucleotides outside the gene matches: 10. This CDR3 contains 17 residues. The germline gives CDR1 SGHRS, CDR2 YFSETQ. The chain's CDR3 is CASSLVSRLAAYNEQFF. The CDR3 DNA reads TGCGCCAGCAGCTTGGTATCTCGACTAGCCGCGTACAATGAGCAGTTCTTC.

V is TRBV6-1 and J is TRBJ1-2; 9 nucleotides agree with TRBD1. The CDR3 sequence is 14 residues long. J gave up 3 bases and V 7 bases, and 6 bases lay outside the gene matches. Germline assignment: CDR1 MNHNS and CDR2 SASEGT. The CDR3 sequence: CASNPQGADYGYTF. CDR3 sequence (DNA): TGTGCCAGCAATCCACAGGGGGCGGACTATGGCTACACCTTC.